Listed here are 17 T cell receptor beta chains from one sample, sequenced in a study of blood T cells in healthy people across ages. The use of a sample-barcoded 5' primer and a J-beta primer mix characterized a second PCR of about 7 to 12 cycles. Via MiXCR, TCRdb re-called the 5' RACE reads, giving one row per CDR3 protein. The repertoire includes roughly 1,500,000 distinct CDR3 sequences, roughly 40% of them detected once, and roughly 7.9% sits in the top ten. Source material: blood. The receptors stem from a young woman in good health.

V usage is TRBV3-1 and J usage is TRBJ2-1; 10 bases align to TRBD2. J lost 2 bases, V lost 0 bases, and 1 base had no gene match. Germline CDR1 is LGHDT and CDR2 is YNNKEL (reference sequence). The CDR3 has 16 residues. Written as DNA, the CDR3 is TGTGCCAGCAGCCAAGAAGGGACTAGCGCCTACAATGAGCAGTTCTTC. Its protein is CASSQEGTSAYNEQFF.

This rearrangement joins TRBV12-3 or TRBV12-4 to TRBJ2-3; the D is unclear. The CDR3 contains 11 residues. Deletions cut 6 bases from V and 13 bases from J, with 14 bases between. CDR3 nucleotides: TGTGCCAGCAGAGGATCGGATCTGGAGTATTTT. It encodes CASRGSDLEYF.

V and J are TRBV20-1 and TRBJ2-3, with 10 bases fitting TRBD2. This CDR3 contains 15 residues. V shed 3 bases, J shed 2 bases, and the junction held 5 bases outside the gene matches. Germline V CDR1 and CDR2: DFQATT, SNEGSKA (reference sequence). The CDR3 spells CSARVLAGVTDTQYF. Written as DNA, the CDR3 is TGCAGTGCTAGGGTCCTAGCGGGGGTCACAGATACGCAGTATTTT.

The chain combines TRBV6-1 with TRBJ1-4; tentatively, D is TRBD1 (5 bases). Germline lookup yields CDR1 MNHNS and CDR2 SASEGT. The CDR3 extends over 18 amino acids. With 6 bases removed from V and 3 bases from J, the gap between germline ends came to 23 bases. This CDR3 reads CASSSGRVDPSANEKLFF. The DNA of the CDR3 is TGTGCCAGCAGCAGCGGCAGGGTTGACCCCTCGGCTAATGAAAAACTGTTTTTT.

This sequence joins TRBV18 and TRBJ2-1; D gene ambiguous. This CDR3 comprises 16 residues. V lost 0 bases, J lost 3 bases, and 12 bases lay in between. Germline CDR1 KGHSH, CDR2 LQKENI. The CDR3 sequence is CASSPPSGKGYNEQFF. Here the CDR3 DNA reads TGTGCCAGCTCACCACCGAGTGGAAAGGGCTACAATGAGCAGTTCTTC. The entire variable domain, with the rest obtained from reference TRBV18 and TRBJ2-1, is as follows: NAGVMQNPRHLVRRRGQEARLRCSPMKGHSHVYWYRQLPEEGLKFMVYLQKENIIDESGMPKERFSAEFPKEGPSILRIQQVVRGDSAAYFCASSPPSGKGYNEQFFGPGTRLTVL.

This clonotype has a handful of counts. This CDR3 reads CSVELGQFGEKLFF. DNA for the CDR3: TGCAGCGTTGAGCTCGGCCAGTTCGGTGAAAAACTGTTTTTT. V usage is TRBV29-1 and J usage is TRBJ1-4, with D uncertain. Germline V gene data show CDR1 as SQVTM and CDR2 as ANQGSEA. Trimming pared 3 bases from V and 7 bases from J, leaving 15 bases between. This CDR3 region has 14 residues. Full variable domain (missing parts from reference TRBV29-1 and TRBJ1-4): SAVISQKPSRDICQRGTSLTIQCQVDSQVTMMFWYRQQPGQSLTLIATANQGSEATYESGFVIDKFPISRPNLTFSTLTVSNMSPEDSSIYLCSVELGQFGEKLFFGSGTQLSVL.

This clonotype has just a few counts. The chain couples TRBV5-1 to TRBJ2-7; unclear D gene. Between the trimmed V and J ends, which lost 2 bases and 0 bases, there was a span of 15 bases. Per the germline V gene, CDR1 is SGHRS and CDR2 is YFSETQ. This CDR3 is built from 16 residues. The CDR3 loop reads CASSFRVSLSSYEQYF. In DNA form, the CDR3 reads TGCGCCAGCAGCTTTCGGGTTTCCCTTTCCTCCTACGAGCAGTACTTC.

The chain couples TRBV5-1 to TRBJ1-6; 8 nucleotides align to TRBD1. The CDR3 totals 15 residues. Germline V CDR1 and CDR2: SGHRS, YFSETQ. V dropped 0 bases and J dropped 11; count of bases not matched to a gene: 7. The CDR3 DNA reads TGCGCCAGCAGCTTGGAGGGGACAGGAACTCCACCCCTCCACTTT. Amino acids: CASSLEGTGTPPLHF.

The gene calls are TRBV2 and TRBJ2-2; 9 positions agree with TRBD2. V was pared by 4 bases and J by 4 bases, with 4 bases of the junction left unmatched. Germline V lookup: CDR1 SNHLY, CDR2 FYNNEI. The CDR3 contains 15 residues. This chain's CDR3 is CASSGLAELTGELFF. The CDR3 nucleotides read TGTGCCAGCAGTGGACTAGCGGAACTCACCGGGGAGCTGTTTTTT.

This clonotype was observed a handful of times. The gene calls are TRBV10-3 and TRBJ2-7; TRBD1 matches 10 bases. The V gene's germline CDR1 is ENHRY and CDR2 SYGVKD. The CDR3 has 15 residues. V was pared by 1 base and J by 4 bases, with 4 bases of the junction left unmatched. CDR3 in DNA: TGTGCCATCAGTGAGTTCGGACAGGGGGGATACGAGCAGTACTTC. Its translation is CAISEFGQGGYEQYF.

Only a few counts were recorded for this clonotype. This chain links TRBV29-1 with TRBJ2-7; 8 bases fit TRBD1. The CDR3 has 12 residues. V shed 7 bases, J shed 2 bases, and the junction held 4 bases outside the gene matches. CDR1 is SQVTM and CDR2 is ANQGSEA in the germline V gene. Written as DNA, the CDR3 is TGCAGCGCTACACAGGGGGCCTACGAGCAGTACTTC. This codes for CSATQGAYEQYF.

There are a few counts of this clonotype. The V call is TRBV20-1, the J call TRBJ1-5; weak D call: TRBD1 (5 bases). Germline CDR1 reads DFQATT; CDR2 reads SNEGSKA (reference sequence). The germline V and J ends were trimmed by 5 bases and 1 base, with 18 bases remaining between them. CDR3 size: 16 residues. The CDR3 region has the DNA TGCAGTGCTCACCGGGACTCCCGGTTGAGCAATCAGCCCCAGCATTTT. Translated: CSAHRDSRLSNQPQHF.

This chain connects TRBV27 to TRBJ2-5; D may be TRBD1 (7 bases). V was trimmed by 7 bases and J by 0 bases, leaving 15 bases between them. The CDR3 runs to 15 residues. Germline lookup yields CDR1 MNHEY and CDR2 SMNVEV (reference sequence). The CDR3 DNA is TGTGCCAGCAAATCGGAGGGGGCCCACCAAGAGACCCAGTACTTC. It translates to CASKSEGAHQETQYF.

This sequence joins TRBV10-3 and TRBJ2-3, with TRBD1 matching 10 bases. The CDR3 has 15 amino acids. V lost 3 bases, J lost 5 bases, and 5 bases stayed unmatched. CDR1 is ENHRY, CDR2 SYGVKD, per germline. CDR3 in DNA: TGTGCCATCAGTGAAGGGACAGGGGTCGAAGATACGCAGTATTTT. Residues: CAISEGTGVEDTQYF.

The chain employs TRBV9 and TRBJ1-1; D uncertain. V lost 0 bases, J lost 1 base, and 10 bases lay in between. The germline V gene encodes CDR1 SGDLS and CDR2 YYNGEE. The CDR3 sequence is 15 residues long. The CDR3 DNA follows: TGTGCCAGCAGCGTAGGTAGGTCGACGAACACTGAAGCTTTCTTT. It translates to CASSVGRSTNTEAFF. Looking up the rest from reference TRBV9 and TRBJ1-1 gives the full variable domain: DSGVTQTPKHLITATGQRVTLRCSPRSGDLSVYWYQQSLDQGLQFLIQYYNGEERAKGNILERFSAQQFPDLHSELNLSSLELGDSALYFCASSVGRSTNTEAFFGQGTRLTVV.

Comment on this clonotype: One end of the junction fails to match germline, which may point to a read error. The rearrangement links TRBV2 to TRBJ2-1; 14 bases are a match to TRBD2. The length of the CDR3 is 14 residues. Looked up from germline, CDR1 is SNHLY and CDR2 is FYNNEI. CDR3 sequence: CVSSGTSGSNEQFF. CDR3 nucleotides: TGTGTCAGCTCGGGGACTAGCGGGAGCAATGAGCAGTTCTTC. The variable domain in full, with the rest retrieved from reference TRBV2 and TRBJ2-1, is EPEVTQTPSHQVTQMGQEVILRCVPISNHLYFYWYRQILGQKVEFLVSFYNNEISEKSEIFDDQFSVERPDGSNFTLKIRSTKLEDSAMYFCVSSGTSGSNEQFFGPGTRLTVL.

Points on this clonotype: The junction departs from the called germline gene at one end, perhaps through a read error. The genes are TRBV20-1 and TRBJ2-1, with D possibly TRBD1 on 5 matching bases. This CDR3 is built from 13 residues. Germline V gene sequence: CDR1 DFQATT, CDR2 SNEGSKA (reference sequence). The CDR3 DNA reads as TGCAGTGCTCCTAGGGGCTCCTTCAATGAGCAGTTCTTC. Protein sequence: CSAPRGSFNEQFF.